The sample holds a few counts of the clone carrying this TCR beta chain. Its antigen is undetermined. The record originates from a study of vaccination and CD4 T cells after COVID-19. Study as a whole: Post-vaccine sample collection happened at a median of about 10 weeks after dose two, ranging 14 to 241.

Treatment of the sample: roughly ten-day PBMC culture with coronavirus spike peptide pools or control peptides (ViraFEST assay). Pre-COVID-19 pandemic sampling (2011-2018) yielded the unexposed donor's CD4+ T cells. For ViraFEST, peptide pools expanded antigen-specific T cells, after which the TCRs were sequenced. It was with about 9.5 IU/ml IL-2 and roughly 9.1 ug/ml peptide pools that 1.5 million to 2.5 million PBMCs per well were cultured. Sequencing of DNA taken from cultured CD4+ T cells relied on the Oncomine TCR Beta short-read assay. TCRdb re-called the PCR reads through MiXCR, storing one row per CDR3 protein. The sample lists about 5,700 distinct CDR3 sequences, less than 35% occurring once. The V gene end was trimmed by 2 bases and the J gene end by 3 bases; junction bases not matched to a gene: 1. From germline, CDR1 is MNHEY and CDR2 SMNVEV (reference sequence). The CDR3 totals 14 residues.

This receptor was identified in a human donor in good health. Sequenced material: CD4+ T cells from blood, cultured in vitro. The rearrangement joins TRBV27 to TRBJ1-1, with 9 bases lining up with TRBD1. CDR3 DNA: TGTGCCAGCAGTTTAGGGACAGGGTACACTGAAGCTTTCTTT. Translation: CASSLGTGYTEAFF.